Below, 11 T cell receptor beta chains from the same sample are listed, as sequenced in a study of T cell repertoires in cytomegalovirus infection. Each CDR3 protein gets one entry after TCRdb re-called the reads with MiXCR. The sample lists about 260,000 distinct CDR3 sequences, approximately 8.3% occurring once. Sequencing was done on a sample of PBMCs. The receptor source for this set is a human donor in good health (CMV status not recorded). Some clones in this sample may be carry-over from other donors' samples.

This clonotype has a count of ten or more. This rearrangement joins TRBV7-2 to TRBJ1-2; TRBD1 is a possible D gene (6 bases). The V end lost 5 bases, the J end lost 5 bases, and 21 bases lay between the germline ends. Germline-derived CDR1 and CDR2 are SGHTA and FQGNSA. CDR3 length: 16 amino acids. In DNA form, the CDR3 reads TGTGCCAGCAGCCTAGGGGCAGGGGTGGGCTCATATGGCTACACCTTC. Amino acids: CASSLGAGVGSYGYTF.

This clonotype was detected many times. This chain connects TRBV7-2 to TRBJ2-3, with 7 bases lining up with TRBD2. Germline lookup yields CDR1 SGHTA and CDR2 FQGNSA. Losses at the gene ends were 4 bases for V and 2 bases for J; bases not matched to a gene: 9. CDR3 length equals 16 residues. The CDR3 is CASSSHGGLITDTQYF. CDR3 bases: TGTGCCAGCAGCTCGCACGGGGGACTAATCACAGATACGCAGTATTTT.

The gene calls are TRBV9 and TRBJ2-3, with TRBD1 identical over 8 bases. Germline V lookup: CDR1 SGDLS, CDR2 YYNGEE. V dropped 3 bases and J dropped 7; count of bases not matched to a gene: 10. This CDR3 has 15 residues. CDR3 amino acids: CASSARQGSWNTQYF. The CDR3 DNA sequence: TGTGCCAGCAGCGCTAGACAGGGGAGTTGGAATACGCAGTATTTT.

This clonotype was seen ten or more times. The gene calls are TRBV7-6 and TRBJ2-7, with 8 bases that match TRBD1. In germline, CDR1 is SGHVS, CDR2 FNYEAQ. V trimming: 7 bases; J trimming: 4 bases; junction bases outside the gene matches: 12. This CDR3 contains 15 residues. CDR3 DNA: TGTGCCAGCACCCTTGGACCAGGGGGCGCTTACGAGCAGTACTTC. Protein sequence: CASTLGPGGAYEQYF. The full variable domain, rest sourced from reference TRBV7-6 and TRBJ2-7, is GAGVSQSPRYKVTKRGQDVALRCDPISGHVSLYWYRQALGQGPEFLTYFNYEAQQDKSGLPNDRFSAERPEGSISTLTIQRTEQRDSAMYRCASTLGPGGAYEQYFGPGTRLTVT.

The chain couples TRBV7-8 to TRBJ2-7; 11 bases line up with TRBD1. V gave up 4 bases and J gave up 4 bases; unmatched junction bases: 6. This CDR3 comprises 15 residues. CDR1 is SGHVS, CDR2 FQNEAQ, per germline. CDR3 sequence (DNA): TGTGCCAGCAGCTACACGGACAGGGGGCTTTACGAGCAGTACTTC. Translated, it gives CASSYTDRGLYEQYF. Based on the CDR3 plus reference TRBV7-8 and TRBJ2-7, the full variable domain is GAGVSQSPRYKVAKRGQDVALRCDPISGHVSLFWYQQALGQGPEFLTYFQNEAQLDKSGLPSDRFFAERPEGSVSTLKIQRTQQEDSAVYLCASSYTDRGLYEQYFGPGTRLTVT.

J is TRBJ2-1 and V is TRBV20-1; no definite D call. Trimming stripped 1 base from V and 6 bases from J, with 7 bases between. Germline CDR1 reads DFQATT; CDR2 reads SNEGSKA (reference sequence). CDR3 length equals 12 residues. The CDR3 spells CSARGSLNEQFF. As DNA, the CDR3 is TGCAGTGCTAGAGGGTCCCTCAATGAGCAGTTCTTC.

This clonotype occurred a few times. The chain combines TRBV20-1 with TRBJ2-5, with unresolved D. Trimming pared 3 bases from V and 0 bases from J, leaving 5 bases between. This CDR3 is 12 amino acids long. Germline loops: CDR1 DFQATT, CDR2 SNEGSKA (reference sequence). The CDR3 loop reads CSASADQETQYF. In DNA form, the CDR3 reads TGCAGTGCTAGTGCAGACCAAGAGACCCAGTACTTC.

The rearrangement joins TRBV19 to TRBJ1-2, with D maybe TRBD1 (6 bases). Germline values: CDR1 LNHDA, CDR2 SQIVND (reference sequence). V lost 1 base and J lost 10, with 10 bases in between. This CDR3 is 12 amino acids long. For the CDR3, the DNA is TGTGCCAGTAGTATAGGCAGGGGCGACTACACCTTC. This sequence encodes CASSIGRGDYTF.

V and J are TRBV11-2 and TRBJ1-1, with D possibly being TRBD1 (5 bases). The V end was cut by 5 bases, the J end by 4 bases, with 11 bases between. The CDR3 totals 13 residues. Germline CDR1 SGHAT, CDR2 FQNNGV. As DNA, the CDR3 is TGTGCCAGCAGCGCAGGGAGCCTCACTGAAGCTTTCTTT. Its translation: CASSAGSLTEAFF.

This clonotype was detected ten times or more. Germline is not matched at one junction end, which may reflect a read error. The chain recombines TRBV28 with TRBJ2-1, with 15 positions matching TRBD2. Germline CDR1 and CDR2: MDHEN and SYDVKM. The CDR3 has 16 residues. The CDR3 bases are TGTGCCAGCAGTTTATCGTCAGGACTAGCGGGGGGGGAGCGGTTCTTC. This sequence encodes CASSLSSGLAGGERFF.

This clonotype has at least ten counts. This chain joins TRBV7-8 and TRBJ2-1; 7 bases line up with TRBD2. This CDR3 has 15 amino acids. Unmatched junction bases numbered 6, after V lost 1 base and J lost 6 bases. The V gene's germline CDR1 is SGHVS and CDR2 FQNEAQ. CDR3 bases: TGTGCCAGCAGCTTAGGGGCGGGAGCCGGCAATGAGCAGTTCTTC. Protein: CASSLGAGAGNEQFF.